This T cell receptor beta chain was retrieved from a study of shared clonotypes between healthy human individuals (dated by TCRdb to 2020 to 2022). Regarding the study in general: A couple of women and a few men aged 18 to 49 years were included in the cohort. For each donor, CD4 naive and CD4 memory were each given three plates, CD8 naive was given two plates, and CD8 memory was given one plate. Blood TCR repertoires of roughly 5 healthy adults were deeply sequenced to estimate repertoire size and the extent of clonotype sharing between individuals. Different laboratories and diverse techniques were used to prepare libraries and sequence TCR repertoires, to increase sequencing depth and limit assay-specific biases. Leukapheresis yielded between about 0.85 and 10 billion PBMCs per donor. Here is what the overall study found, with its caveats: Rarefaction of sorted-subset datasets indicated incomplete sequencing despite the large sequencing depth. Because the study included a small number of donors, the genetic and exposure-history diversity represented was limited. Compared with non-shared clonotypes, the clonotypes found in all four sorted-subset donors had higher generation probabilities. Sampling was restricted to blood, and TCR repertoires in tissues likely differ from the TCR repertoires found in blood. When four donors were compared, the shared fraction of clonotypes was about 5% for naive CD4, about 4% for naive CD8, 2.3% for memory CD4, and less than 0.45% for memory CD8. Pairwise subsampling led to the expectation that sequencing depth would affect the degree of clonotype sharing among donors. Naive subsets generally had larger estimated clonotype richness than memory subsets did.

Using the deep immunoSEQ assay, TCR CDR3 regions were amplified from genomic DNA by multiplex PCR. Extracted genomic DNA from each cell subset was spread evenly across all wells of several immunoSEQ 96-well plates, with each plate serving as a replicate. For sorted subsets, about 200 ng genomic DNA, equal to tens of thousands of T cell genomes, was loaded into each replicate PCR. Purified libraries were quantified with a Qubit 3.0 fluorometer, sized on a Bioanalyzer 2100, and re-quantified with the KAPA Library Quantification kit. Every immunoSEQ 96-well plate was sequenced on a separate single-read 150-cycle Illumina NextSeq 550 flow cell. Per the source publication's procedure: Because the immunoSEQ output included only junctional sequences and no quality scores, the filtering could not be the same as the filtering used for full-length reads. To assign V/J genes and CDR3, sequences were annotated using PyIR, a Python wrapper for IgBLAST v1.9, with IMGT germline references. Any read was removed if the V/J assignment was weak (E-value above 1e-6), the CDR3 was missing, or the read contained stop codons, out-of-frame junctions, or ambiguous translated residues. V3J clonotypes were defined as sequences sharing an identical inferred V gene, J gene, and CDR3 amino acid sequence. Percentage overlap between repertoires was computed as shared unique clonotypes divided by the size of the smaller repertoire. Richness of each repertoire was evaluated using RTK rarefaction, the Chao1 estimator, and Recon v2.1 estimates of unobserved clonotypes. OLGA was used to compute generation probabilities for all TCRbeta clonotypes that the gDNA method yielded from a handful of donors. The source is immuneACCESS, and TCRdb retained only in-frame sequences with V and J called. Part of the clones is not carried over; for the studies checked, unresolved V genes explain less than half of this, and the remainder is unexplained. Clonal size and the V and J genes are those of that table, whereas D and trimming came from the DNA. The sample contains some 79,000 clones, under 65% of them found a single time. Roughly half of the sample comes from the top ten.

V is pared back by 4 bases and J by 8 bases, with 15 bases lying between the germline termini. Reading from cysteine to phenylalanine, the CDR3 counts 14 amino acids. The CDR3 DNA has 42 bases and is translated from base 1. As encoded in the germline V gene, CDR1 is LGHNA while CDR2 is YNFKEQ. Healthy HIV-negative adults with no recently reported acute infections or vaccinations were included as donors. Only Caucasian adults living in Nashville, Tennessee, USA were represented among the donors. CD8 memory samples were composed of magnetically selected CD45RO+ cells combined with CCR7-negative CD45RA+ effector memory (TemRA) cells. Blood was collected by leukapheresis, and PBMCs were isolated by Ficoll-Histopaque density gradient centrifugation and then cryopreserved in liquid nitrogen vapor phase. Analytical flow cytometry was used to check the purity and quantity of each magnetically sorted T cell population. Genomic DNA was isolated from every sorted fraction and measured by UV absorbance on a Nanodrop 2000c.

As regards this clone: Its target antigen remains unknown. One base away there is no much larger clone; base qualities are not given.

This clonotype was sampled from a young man in good health. Material: memory CD8+ T cells sorted from blood. Sample cell subset or site, as interpreted from the label and publication: CD45RO+ cells pooled with CCR7-negative TemRA cells. The chain is assembled from TRBV4-2 and TRBJ2-1, with the D call tentatively TRBD1 or TRBD2, each fitting 5 bases. The nucleotides are TGTGCCAGCAGCCCCGGGACCCCGAGGGATGAGCAGTTCTTC. Its protein reads: CASSPGTPRDEQFF.